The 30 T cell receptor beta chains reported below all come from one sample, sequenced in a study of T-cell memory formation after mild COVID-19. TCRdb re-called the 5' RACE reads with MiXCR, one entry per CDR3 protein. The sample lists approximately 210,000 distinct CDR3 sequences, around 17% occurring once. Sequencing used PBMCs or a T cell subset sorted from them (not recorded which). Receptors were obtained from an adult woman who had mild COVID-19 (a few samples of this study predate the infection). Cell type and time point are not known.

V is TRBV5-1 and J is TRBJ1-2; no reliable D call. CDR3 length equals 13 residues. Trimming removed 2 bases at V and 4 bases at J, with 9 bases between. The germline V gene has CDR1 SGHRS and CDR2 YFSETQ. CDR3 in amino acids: CASSFGEIYGYTF. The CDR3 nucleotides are TGCGCCAGCAGCTTCGGGGAGATCTATGGCTACACCTTC.

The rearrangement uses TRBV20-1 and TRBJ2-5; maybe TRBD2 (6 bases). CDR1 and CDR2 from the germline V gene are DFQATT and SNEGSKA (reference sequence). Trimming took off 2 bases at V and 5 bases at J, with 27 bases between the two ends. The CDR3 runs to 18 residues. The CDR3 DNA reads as TGCAGTGCTAGACCCAGGGAATTACCCGGGACTCAAAGGGAGACCCAGTACTTC. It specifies CSARPRELPGTQRETQYF.

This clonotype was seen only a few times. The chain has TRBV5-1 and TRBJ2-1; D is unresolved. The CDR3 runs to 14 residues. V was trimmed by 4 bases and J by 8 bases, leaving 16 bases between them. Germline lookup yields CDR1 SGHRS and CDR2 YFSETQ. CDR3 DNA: TGCGCCAGCAGCAAAGACCCTCCGGTGCATGAGCAGTTCTTC. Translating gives CASSKDPPVHEQFF.

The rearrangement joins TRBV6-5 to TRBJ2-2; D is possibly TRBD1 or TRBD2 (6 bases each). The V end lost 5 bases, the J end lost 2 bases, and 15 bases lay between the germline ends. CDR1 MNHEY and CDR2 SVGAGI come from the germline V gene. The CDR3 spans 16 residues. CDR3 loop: CASSIGGPDNTGELFF. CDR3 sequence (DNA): TGTGCCAGCAGTATAGGGGGGCCGGATAACACCGGGGAGCTGTTTTTT.

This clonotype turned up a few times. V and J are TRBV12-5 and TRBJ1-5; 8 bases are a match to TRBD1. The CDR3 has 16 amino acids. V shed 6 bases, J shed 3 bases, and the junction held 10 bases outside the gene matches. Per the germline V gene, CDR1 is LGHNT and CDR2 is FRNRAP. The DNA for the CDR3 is TGTGCTAGTGGCACTACTAGGACAGGGAACAATCAGCCCCAGCATTTT. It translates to CASGTTRTGNNQPQHF.

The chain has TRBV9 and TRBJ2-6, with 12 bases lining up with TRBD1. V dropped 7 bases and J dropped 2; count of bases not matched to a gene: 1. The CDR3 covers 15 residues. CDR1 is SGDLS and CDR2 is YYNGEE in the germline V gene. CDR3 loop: CASGTGGAGANVLTF. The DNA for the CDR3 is TGTGCCAGCGGGACAGGGGGCGCTGGGGCCAACGTCCTGACTTTC.

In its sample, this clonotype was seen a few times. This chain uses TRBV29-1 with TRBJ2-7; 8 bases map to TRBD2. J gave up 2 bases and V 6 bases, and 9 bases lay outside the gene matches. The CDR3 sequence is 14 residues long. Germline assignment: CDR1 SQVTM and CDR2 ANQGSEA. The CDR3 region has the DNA TGCAGCGTCCTTTGGCCGGGAGGGCCCTACGAGCAGTACTTC. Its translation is CSVLWPGGPYEQYF.

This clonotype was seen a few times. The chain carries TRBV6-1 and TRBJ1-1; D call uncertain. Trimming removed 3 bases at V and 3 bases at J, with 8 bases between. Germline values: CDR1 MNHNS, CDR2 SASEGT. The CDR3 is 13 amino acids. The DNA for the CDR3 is TGTGCCAGCAGTGAGCCGGGTCACACTGAAGCTTTCTTT. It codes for CASSEPGHTEAFF.

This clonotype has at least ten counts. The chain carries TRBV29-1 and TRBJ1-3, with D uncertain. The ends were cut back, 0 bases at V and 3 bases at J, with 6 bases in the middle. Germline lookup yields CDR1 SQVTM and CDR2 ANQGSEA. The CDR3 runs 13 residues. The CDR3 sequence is CSVEEGGGNTIYF. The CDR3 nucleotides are TGCAGCGTTGAAGAAGGAGGTGGAAACACCATATATTTT.

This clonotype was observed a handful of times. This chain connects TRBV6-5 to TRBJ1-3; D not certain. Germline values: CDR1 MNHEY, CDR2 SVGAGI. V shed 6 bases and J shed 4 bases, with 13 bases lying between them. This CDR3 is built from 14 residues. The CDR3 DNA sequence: TGTGCCAGCAGCAGAGGCGTAAGCGGAAACACCATATATTTT. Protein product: CASSRGVSGNTIYF.

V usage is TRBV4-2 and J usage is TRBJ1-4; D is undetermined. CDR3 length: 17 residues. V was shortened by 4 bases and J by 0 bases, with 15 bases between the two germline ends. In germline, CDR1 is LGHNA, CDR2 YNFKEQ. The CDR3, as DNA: TGTGCCAGCAGCCTCACTGACATGGGCTCAACTAATGAAAAACTGTTTTTT. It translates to CASSLTDMGSTNEKLFF.

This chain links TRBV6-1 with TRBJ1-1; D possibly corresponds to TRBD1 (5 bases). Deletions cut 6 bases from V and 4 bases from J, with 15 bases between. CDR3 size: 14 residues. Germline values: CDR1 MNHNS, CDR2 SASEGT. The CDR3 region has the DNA TGTGCCAGCAGACTCAACCGGGACTTCACTGAAGCTTTCTTT. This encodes CASRLNRDFTEAFF.

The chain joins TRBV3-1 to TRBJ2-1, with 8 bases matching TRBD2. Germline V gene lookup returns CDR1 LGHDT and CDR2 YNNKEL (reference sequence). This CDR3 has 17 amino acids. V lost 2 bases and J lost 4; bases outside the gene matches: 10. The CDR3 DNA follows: TGTGCCAGCAGCCAATCTCCCGGGGGGGCGAGGTACAATGAGCAGTTCTTC. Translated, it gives CASSQSPGGARYNEQFF.

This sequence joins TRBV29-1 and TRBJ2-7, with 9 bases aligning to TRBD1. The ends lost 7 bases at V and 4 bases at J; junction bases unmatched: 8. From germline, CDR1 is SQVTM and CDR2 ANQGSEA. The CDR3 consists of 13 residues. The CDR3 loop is CSATGQGNYEQYF. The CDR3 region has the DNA TGCAGCGCAACAGGACAGGGGAATTACGAGCAGTACTTC.

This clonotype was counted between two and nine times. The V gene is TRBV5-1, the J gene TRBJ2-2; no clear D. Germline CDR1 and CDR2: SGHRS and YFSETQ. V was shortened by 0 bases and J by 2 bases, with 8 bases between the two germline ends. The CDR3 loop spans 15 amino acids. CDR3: CASSLATANTGELFF. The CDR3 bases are TGCGCCAGCAGCTTGGCCACAGCCAACACCGGGGAGCTGTTTTTT.

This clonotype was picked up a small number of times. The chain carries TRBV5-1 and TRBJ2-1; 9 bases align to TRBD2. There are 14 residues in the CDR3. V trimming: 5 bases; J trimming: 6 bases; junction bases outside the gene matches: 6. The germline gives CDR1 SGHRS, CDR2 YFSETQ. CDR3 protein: CASSGPSGVNEQFF. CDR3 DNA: TGCGCCAGCAGTGGCCCTAGCGGGGTCAATGAGCAGTTCTTC. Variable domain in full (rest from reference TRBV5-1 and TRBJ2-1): KAGVTQTPRYLIKTRGQQVTLSCSPISGHRSVSWYQQTPGQGLQFLFEYFSETQRNKGNFPGRFSGRQFSNSRSEMNVSTLELGDSALYLCASSGPSGVNEQFFGPGTRLTVL.

CDR3 residues: CASSLGDLRTRTGGKFF. As DNA, the CDR3 is TGTGCCAGCAGCTTAGGCGACCTACGAACCAGGACAGGGGGCAAGTTCTTC. V and J are TRBV11-2 and TRBJ2-1; 11 bases are shared with TRBD1. Per germline, CDR1 SGHAT and CDR2 FQNNGV. The CDR3 has 17 amino acids. J was trimmed by 14 bases and V by 1 base; bases with no gene match: 16.

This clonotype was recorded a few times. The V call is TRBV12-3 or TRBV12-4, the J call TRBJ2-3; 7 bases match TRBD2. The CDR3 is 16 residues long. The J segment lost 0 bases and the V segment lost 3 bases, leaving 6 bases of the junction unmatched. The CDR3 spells CASSLGGGPSTDTQYF. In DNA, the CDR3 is TGTGCCAGCAGTTTGGGCGGGGGACCTAGCACAGATACGCAGTATTTT.

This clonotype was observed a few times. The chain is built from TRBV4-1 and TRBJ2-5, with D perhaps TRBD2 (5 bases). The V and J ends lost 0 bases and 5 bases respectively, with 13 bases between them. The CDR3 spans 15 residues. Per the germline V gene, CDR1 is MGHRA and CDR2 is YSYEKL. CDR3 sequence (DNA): TGCGCCAGCAGCCAAGATGGGCTAGCTCAGGAGACCCAGTACTTC. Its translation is CASSQDGLAQETQYF.

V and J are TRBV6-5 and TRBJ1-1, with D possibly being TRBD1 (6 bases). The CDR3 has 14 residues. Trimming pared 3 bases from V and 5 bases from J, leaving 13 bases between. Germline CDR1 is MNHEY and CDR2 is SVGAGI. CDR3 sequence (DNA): TGTGCCAGCAGTTATGGGGGGGCTGAAACTGAAGCTTTCTTT. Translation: CASSYGGAETEAFF.

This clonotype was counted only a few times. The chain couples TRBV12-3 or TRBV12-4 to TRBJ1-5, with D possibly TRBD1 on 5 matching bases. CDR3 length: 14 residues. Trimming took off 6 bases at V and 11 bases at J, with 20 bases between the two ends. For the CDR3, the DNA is TGTGCCAGCAGGACCGGGACCCCCTCCTCGACCCAGCATTTT. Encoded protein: CASRTGTPSSTQHF.

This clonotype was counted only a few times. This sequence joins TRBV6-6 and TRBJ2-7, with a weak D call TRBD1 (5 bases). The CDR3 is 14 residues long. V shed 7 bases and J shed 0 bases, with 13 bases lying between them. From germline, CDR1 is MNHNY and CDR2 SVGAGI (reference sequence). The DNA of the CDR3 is TGTGCCAGCACCACCGGACAAGGCTCCTACGAGCAGTACTTC. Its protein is CASTTGQGSYEQYF.

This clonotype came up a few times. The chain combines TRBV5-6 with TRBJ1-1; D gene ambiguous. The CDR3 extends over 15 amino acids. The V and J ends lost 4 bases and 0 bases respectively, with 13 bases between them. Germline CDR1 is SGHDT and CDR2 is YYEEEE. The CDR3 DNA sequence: TGTGCCAGCAGCCGTCGAAGGGAGATGAACACTGAAGCTTTCTTT. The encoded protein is CASSRRREMNTEAFF. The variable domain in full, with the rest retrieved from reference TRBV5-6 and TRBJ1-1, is DAGVTQSPTHLIKTRGQQVTLRCSPKSGHDTVSWYQQALGQGPQFIFQYYEEEERQRGNFPDRFSGHQFPNYSSELNVNALLLGDSALYLCASSRRREMNTEAFFGQGTRLTVV.

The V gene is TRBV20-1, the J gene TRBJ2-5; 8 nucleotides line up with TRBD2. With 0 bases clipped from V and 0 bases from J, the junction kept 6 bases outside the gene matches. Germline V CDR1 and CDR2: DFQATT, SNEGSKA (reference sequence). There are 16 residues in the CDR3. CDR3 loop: CSARDELAVYQETQYF. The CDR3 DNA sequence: TGCAGTGCTAGAGACGAACTAGCGGTGTACCAAGAGACCCAGTACTTC.

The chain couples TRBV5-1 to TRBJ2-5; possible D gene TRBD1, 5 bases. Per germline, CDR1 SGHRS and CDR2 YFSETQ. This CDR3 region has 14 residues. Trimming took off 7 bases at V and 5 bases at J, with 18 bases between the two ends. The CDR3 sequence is CASGIQGAGETQYF. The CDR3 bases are TGCGCCAGCGGTATCCAGGGCGCCGGGGAGACCCAGTACTTC.

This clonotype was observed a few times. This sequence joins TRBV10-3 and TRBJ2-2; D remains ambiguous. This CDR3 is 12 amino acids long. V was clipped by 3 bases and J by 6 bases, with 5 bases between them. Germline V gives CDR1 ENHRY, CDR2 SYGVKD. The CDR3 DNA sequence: TGTGCCATCAGTGAAGTTTCCGGGGAGCTGTTTTTT. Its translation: CAISEVSGELFF.

The CDR3 here is CASSKVRKHTDTQYF. The CDR3 DNA reads TGTGCCAGCAGCAAAGTTCGGAAACACACAGATACGCAGTATTTT. The V call is TRBV21-1, the J call TRBJ2-3. TRBV21-1 is a recognized pseudogene. This CDR3 region has 15 residues.

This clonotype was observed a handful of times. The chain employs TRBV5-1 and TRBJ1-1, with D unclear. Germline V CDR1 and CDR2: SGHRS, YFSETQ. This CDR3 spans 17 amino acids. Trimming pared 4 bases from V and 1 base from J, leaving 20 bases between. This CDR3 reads CASSMRFRADQNTEAFF. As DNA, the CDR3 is TGCGCCAGCAGCATGAGGTTTCGGGCAGATCAGAACACTGAAGCTTTCTTT.

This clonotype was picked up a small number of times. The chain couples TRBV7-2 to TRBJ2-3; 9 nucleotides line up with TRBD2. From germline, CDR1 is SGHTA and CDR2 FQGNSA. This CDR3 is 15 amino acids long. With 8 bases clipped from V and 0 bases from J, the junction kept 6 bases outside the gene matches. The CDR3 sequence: CASGLAGVSTDTQYF. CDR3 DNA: TGTGCCAGCGGATTAGCGGGAGTGAGCACAGATACGCAGTATTTT.

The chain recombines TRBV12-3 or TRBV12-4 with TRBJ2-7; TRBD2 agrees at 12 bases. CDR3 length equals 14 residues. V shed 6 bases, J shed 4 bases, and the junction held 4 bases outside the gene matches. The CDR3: CASRLAGGTYEQYF. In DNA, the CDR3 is TGTGCCAGCAGGCTAGCGGGGGGGACTTACGAGCAGTACTTC.